The 14 T cell receptor beta chains below come from one sample, sequenced in a study of blood T cell repertoires in COVID-19. Only in-frame clones appear in the TCRdb table, and some are missing; sequencing was by immunoSEQ multiplex PCR. The data show a few hundred thousand clones, nearly 90% seen once. The sample was peripheral blood. The source of these receptors is a woman between 35 and 50 years old who had recovered from COVID-19.

This clone came up once. The chain recombines TRBV6-4 with TRBJ2-1, with 7 bases matching TRBD2. Germline CDR1 and CDR2: MRHNA and SNTAGT. The CDR3 covers 13 residues. V lost 9 bases and J lost 8; bases outside the gene matches: 10. The CDR3 sequence is CASWTRSSYEQFF. CDR3 DNA sequence: TGTGCCAGTTGGACTAGAAGTAGCTATGAGCAGTTCTTC.

This clone came up a few times. V gene TRBV19 combines with J gene TRBJ2-1; 9 bases are a match to TRBD2. Looked up from germline, CDR1 is LNHDA and CDR2 is SQIVND (reference sequence). The CDR3 is 14 amino acids. Trimming took 5 bases from V and 3 from J; bases not matched to a gene: 2. The CDR3 bases are TGTGCCAGTAGTGGGCGGGAGGGCTACAATGAGCAGTTCTTC. This translates into CASSGREGYNEQFF.

The J gene is TRBJ2-5, the V gene TRBV9; D ambiguous. This CDR3 has 14 residues. Trimming cost V 0 bases and J 1 base, with 7 bases left between them. Looked up from germline, CDR1 is SGDLS and CDR2 is YYNGEE. The CDR3 sequence is CASSVGSTQETQYF. The CDR3 coding sequence is TGTGCCAGCAGCGTAGGAAGCACCCAAGAGACCCAGTACTTC. Variable domain in full (rest from reference TRBV9 and TRBJ2-5): DSGVTQTPKHLITATGQRVTLRCSPRSGDLSVYWYQQSLDQGLQFLIQYYNGEERAKGNILERFSAQQFPDLHSELNLSSLELGDSALYFCASSVGSTQETQYFGPGTRLLVL.

J is TRBJ2-1 and V is TRBV7-9, with 8 positions matching TRBD2. This CDR3 region has 16 residues. Germline V gives CDR1 SEHNR, CDR2 FQNEAQ (reference sequence). The junction had 15 bases not matched to a gene; V was cut back by 6 bases and J by 8 bases. CDR3 in amino acids: CASSLRTSGSGDEQFF. DNA for the CDR3: TGTGCCAGCAGTCTAAGGACAAGCGGGAGCGGAGATGAGCAGTTCTTC.

The chain links TRBV19 to TRBJ2-1; maybe TRBD2 (6 bases). The CDR3 is 17 residues long. V lost 3 bases to trimming and J lost 0 bases, with 15 bases between them. Per the germline V gene, CDR1 is LNHDA and CDR2 is SQIVND (reference sequence). CDR3: CASSITPASDSYNEQFF. CDR3 nucleotides: TGTGCCAGTAGTATTACCCCTGCTAGCGACTCCTACAATGAGCAGTTCTTC.

The genes are TRBV12-3 or TRBV12-4 and TRBJ2-1, with 7 bases matching TRBD1. V lost 7 bases to trimming and J lost 12 bases; unmatched junction nucleotides: 9. The CDR3 extends over 12 amino acids. The CDR3 spells CASKTTGAVQFF. CDR3 coding DNA: TGTGCCAGCAAAACTACAGGGGCCGTGCAGTTCTTC.

This clone showed up just a few times. The CDR3 reads CASSSGLAVRETQYF. CDR3 DNA sequence: TGTGCCAGCAGCTCGGGACTAGCGGTACGGGAGACCCAGTACTTC. The rearrangement joins TRBV7-2 to TRBJ2-5; TRBD2 matches 11 bases. The CDR3 is 15 amino acids. The germline V gene has CDR1 SGHTA and CDR2 FQGNSA. The V segment lost 4 bases and the J segment 5 bases; nucleotides outside the gene matches: 6. Together with reference TRBV7-2 and TRBJ2-5, the CDR3 gives the full variable domain: GAGVSQSPSNKVTEKGKDVELRCDPISGHTALYWYRQSLGQGLEFLIYFQGNSAPDKSGLPSDRFSAERTGGSVSTLTIQRTQQEDSAVYLCASSSGLAVRETQYFGPGTRLLVL.

The V gene is TRBV10-1, the J gene TRBJ2-3, with D maybe TRBD2 (5 bases). CDR1 and CDR2 from the germline V gene are WNHNN and SYGVQD (reference sequence). Trimming took off 3 bases at V and 1 base at J, with 8 bases between the two ends. This CDR3 is built from 14 residues. CDR3 bases: TGCGCCAGCAGTGATGGGCGGGGCACAGATACGCAGTATTTT. Protein sequence: CASSDGRGTDTQYF.

The chain couples TRBV6-6 to TRBJ2-2; TRBD1 agrees at 8 bases. CDR3 length equals 13 residues. Unmatched junction bases numbered 8, after V lost 11 bases and J lost 6 bases. Germline assignment: CDR1 MNHNY and CDR2 SVGAGI (reference sequence). CDR3: CAGGRGRPGELFF. The CDR3 nucleotides read TGTGCCGGGGGCAGGGGGCGCCCCGGGGAGCTGTTTTTT.

This clone showed up just once. The chain is built from TRBV9 and TRBJ2-7; weak D call: TRBD1 (6 bases). Germline values: CDR1 SGDLS, CDR2 YYNGEE. V was clipped by 0 bases and J by 6 bases, with 10 bases between them. This CDR3 contains 13 residues. CDR3 in amino acids: CASSVGGGSEQYF. The CDR3 DNA sequence: TGTGCCAGCAGCGTAGGAGGGGGAAGCGAGCAGTACTTC.

The chain combines TRBV12-5 with TRBJ2-3, with a possible D match to TRBD1 (6 bases). Germline V CDR1 and CDR2: LGHNT, FRNRAP. The CDR3 extends over 12 amino acids. V was clipped by 9 bases and J by 6 bases, with 13 bases between them. The CDR3 reads CASRNREDTQYF. The DNA for the CDR3 is TGTGCTAGCCGCAACAGGGAGGATACGCAGTATTTT.

This clone was observed a handful of times. The V and J genes are TRBV10-3 and TRBJ2-1; D may be TRBD2 (7 bases). The CDR3 is made up of 15 amino acids. Germline V lookup: CDR1 ENHRY, CDR2 SYGVKD. The ends were cut back, 3 bases at V and 8 bases at J, with 17 bases in the middle. CDR3 nucleotide sequence: TGTGCCATCAGTGACTCGGGCGGGGGCCGGGATGAGCAGTTCTTC. Its protein is CAISDSGGGRDEQFF.

The chain uses TRBV25-1 and TRBJ1-2; D is perhaps TRBD1 (5 bases). Trimming took off 6 bases at V and 8 bases at J, with 13 bases between the two ends. Germline V lookup: CDR1 MGHDK, CDR2 SYGVNS. The CDR3 has 12 amino acids. The CDR3 nucleotides read TGTGCCAGCAGCAGGCAGGGATTCGGCTACACCTTC. Amino acid sequence: CASSRQGFGYTF.

The J gene is TRBJ2-7, the V gene TRBV6-5; 9 bases agree with TRBD2. Germline V lookup: CDR1 MNHEY, CDR2 SVGAGI. The CDR3 is 13 residues long. V lost 4 bases, J lost 7 bases, and 5 bases stayed unmatched. This chain's CDR3 is CASSSLAGQEQYV. Written as DNA, the CDR3 is TGTGCCAGCAGTTCACTAGCGGGTCAAGAGCAGTACGTC.